Detailed here is one T cell receptor (beta chain). Libraries were prepared by immunoSEQ multiplex PCR; TCRdb keeps only in-frame clonotypes and omits some of them. Of some 130,000 clones detected, approximately 85% appear once; the ten largest clones hold 7.9%. The record originates from a study of T cell responses to AZD1222 COVID-19 vaccine. Germline CDR1 MDHEN, CDR2 SYDVKM. Germline trimming cut 6 bases from V and 5 bases from J; bases unmatched to any gene: 11. This CDR3 has 15 residues. The sequenced sample was peripheral blood, obtained 28 days after the second dose of the MenACWY control vaccine. This clonotype was sampled from an adult who received the MenACWY meningococcal vaccine as a control. The V gene is TRBV28, the J gene TRBJ2-5; the match to TRBD2 covers 8 bases. DNA of the CDR3: TGTGCCAGCAGAATCCCTCGGGGGGGCGGGGAGACCCAGTACTTC. It encodes CASRIPRGGGETQYF.